This T cell receptor beta chain was recovered during a study of cytomegalovirus exposure and HLA in healthy donors. The study's findings and limits: The likely explanation for a cluster of highly shared sequence variants was sequencing artifact.

Turning to this clone: The antigen is not known.

The PCR was carried out with 60 Vbeta primers and 13 Jbeta primers. Profiling relied on immunoSEQ multiplex PCR, and the TCRdb table lists in-frame clones only, not all of them. The sample yields 150,000 to 200,000 clones, over 80% seen once. Germline CDR1 reads SGHTA; CDR2 reads FQGNSA. CDR3 size: 16 residues. Trimming cost V 4 bases and J 1 base, with 15 bases left between them. The J gene is TRBJ2-3, the V gene TRBV7-2, with a possible D match to TRBD2 (6 bases). The sample taken for sequencing was PBMCs. This TCR was recovered from a girl under 18 in good health and CMV-seropositive. The CDR3 DNA is TGTGCCAGCAGCTACTCCGGGGACTTGCGCACAGATACGCAGTATTTT. This gives the protein CASSYSGDLRTDTQYF.